Listed here is a single T cell receptor (beta chain). This clone was seen only once. This clone's antigen is unknown. Base qualities are not at hand, and no much larger clone is one base apart. Each collaborating institution followed its own protocols to collect whole blood in K2EDTA tubes. For TCRbeta analysis, collaborator samples were shipped as frozen whole blood, as isolated PBMCs, or as DNA extracted from either sample type. This entry is derived from a study of blood T cell repertoires in COVID-19 (dated by TCRdb to the early 2020s). Describing the broader study: Collaborator samples came from the United States, Italy and Spain and covered acute and convalescent phases of COVID-19. The prospective study material was composed of cDNA or gDNA derived from T cells, B-cell-depleted T cells, or PBMCs. Subjects who had been exposed to COVID-19, were actively infected with it, or had recovered from it provided the deeply sampled blood TCRbeta repertoires that made up the dataset. A freely available public database, intended as a resource for researchers studying the immune response to SARS-CoV-2, is where the repertoires were released. The samples were drawn from the first 160 participants of the ongoing ImmuneRACE study and from some 1,300 subjects provided by 6 global collaborators. The sample metadata nearly always contained a de-identified subject ID, COVID-19 status, age in years and sex. HLA class I and class II types, where available, came from metadata supplied by the sample provider rather than from assay-based typing.

What the research found in general, with its limitations: The amount of clinical and demographic metadata varied by source and participant and was provided uncurated.

The immunoSEQ Assay, a bias-controlled multiplex PCR, was used to amplify TCRbeta CDR3 regions from genomic DNA. The paper's processing steps were these. Within the assay, amplification of reference gene primers was used to estimate how many nucleated cells each sample contained. Sequence reads were collapsed and filtered to measure the absolute abundance of every unique TCRbeta CDR3 rearrangement. Productive Simpson clonality was computed per sample as the square root of Simpson's diversity index over productive rearrangements. The source is immuneACCESS, and TCRdb retained only in-frame sequences with V and J called. Part of the clones is not carried over; for the studies checked, unresolved V genes explain less than half of this, and the remainder is unexplained. Clonal size and the V and J genes are those of that table, whereas D and trimming came from the DNA. Counted in this sample were about 110,000 clones; over 70% of them appeared once. The ten largest account for 0.83% of the sample.

Material: peripheral blood. The source of this sequence is an older woman with acute or convalescent COVID-19.

The CDR3 amino acid sequence is: CASSRTGDNYGYTF. The DNA sequence reads TGTGCCAGCAGCAGGACAGGGGACAACTATGGCTACACCTTC. Here the chain combines TRBV9 and TRBJ1-2, and 9 junctional nucleotides match TRBD1. From V the trimming removes 4 bases and from J it removes 2 bases, while the gene matches leave 3 bases of the junction unaccounted for. From its cysteine to its phenylalanine, the CDR3 spans 14 amino acids. CDR3 DNA is the only sequence kept; it has 42 bases, read in frame from the first base. Reading the germline V gene gives CDR1 SGDLS and CDR2 YYNGEE.